Included here is one T cell receptor beta chain sequence, with context. Many counts were recorded for this clone. It has no known antigen specificity. There are no base qualities to consult, and no much larger clone falls within one base. The germline V end is reduced by 1 base and the J end by 6 bases; junction bases left unmatched: 8. From the germline V gene, CDR1 is SGHRS and CDR2 is YFSETQ. Inclusive of the bounding cysteine and phenylalanine, the CDR3 is 16 residues long. Only the CDR3 DNA is retained, 48 bases long and in frame from the first base. The sample belongs to a study of beta chain features in type 1 diabetes (dated by TCRdb to 2017 to 2018). In terms of the full investigation: No differences in mean age, gender distribution, total cell number or subset yield were found between patients and healthy donors. Across all samples, some 100,000,000 sorted cells were examined, and cell number per subset correlated strongly with RNA yield. Regulatory and stem cell-like memory subsets were obtained from only 8 patients and roughly eight healthy donors, while naive and central memory subsets were obtained from all 30 or so donors. In the study, recently diagnosed type 1 diabetes patients and matched healthy donors were compared on the TCRB repertoires of their sorted circulating CD4+ T cell subsets.

All of the isolated RNA was reverse transcribed with the High Capacity cDNA Reverse Transcription Kit, so expressed TCRB transcripts were sequenced. Naive, central memory and regulatory T cell samples underwent deep immunoSEQ sequencing, averaging about 3.57 million total reads per sample. Sorted cells were lysed in RLT buffer, and RNA was extracted using DNase-treated RNeasy Micro or Mini kits according to cell number. To prevent cross-contamination, each cell subset was processed individually, whereas patient and healthy donor samples were processed jointly. Using the immunoSEQ multiplex PCR, TCRB sequences were amplified from cDNA into 87-bp fragments spanning the CDR3 region. Sequencing of the amplicons was performed on the Illumina HiSeq platform. On the authors' methods: PCR bias was computationally corrected using synthetic template baselines, reads within Hamming distance 2 were collapsed, and singletons that could not be merged were discarded. Reads were aligned against IMGT so that V, D and J genes, CDR3 length and insertions or deletions at six rearrangement sites could be assigned. Within each subset, clonotype counts were normalized to sorted cell number, after which true diversity and Gini coefficients were computed with the tcR R package. The overlap coefficient, calculated on TCRB nucleotide sequences, was used to measure repertoire sharing. TCRdb's version of the immuneACCESS table is confined to in-frame rearrangements and falls short of the full clone set. An unresolved V gene accounts for under half of the shortfall where checked; the remainder is of unknown origin. The V and J calls and clone size were taken over from that table, and D and trimming were inferred from the DNA. Within this sample are some 150,000 clones, with less than 9% of them counted one time only. The ten most abundant clones make up about 1.4% of the sample.

The investigation overall reported the following: Naive, central memory and regulatory TCRB repertoires appeared more similar among patients than among healthy donors. PCR might favor shorter templates, but patient and control samples were amplified and corrected together, so any skew would affect both groups equally. Sequencing cDNA rather than genomic DNA could over-represent highly expressing activated cells, although activation and CD3 levels did not differ between groups. A moderate but significant shortening of TCRB CDR3 length was observed in type 1 diabetes patients in all four CD4+ subsets. Because small numbers of individuals were included in the HLA sub-analyses, any influence of HLA type on TCRB rearrangement was left unresolved. At VDJ recombination sites, patients with type 1 diabetes made fewer insertions and deleted more nucleotides, a pattern implying thymic rearrangement abnormalities.

Each donor gave one peripheral blood draw, roughly 120 mL on average, collected into heparinised tubes. Naive, central memory, regulatory and stem cell-like memory CD4+ T cells were sorted on a BD FACSAria II using a panel including CD45RO, CCR7, CD25, CD127, CD95 and CD27. All sorted populations exceeded 98% purity. PBMCs were isolated immediately by Lymphoprep density gradient centrifugation and stained directly without culture. So that batch effects would be minimized, each experiment stained and sorted samples in pairs, pairing one healthy donor with one patient. The chain employs TRBV5-1 and TRBJ2-1; TRBD1 lines up with 9 middle nucleotides. The sequence was obtained from a woman in her 30s in good health. The specimen was central memory CD4+ T cells from blood. The nucleotide sequence reads TGCGCCAGCAGCTTGAAGTTTGGGACAGGGCCCAATGAGCAGTTCTTC. Its protein reads: CASSLKFGTGPNEQFF.